This is a list of T cell receptor beta chains from one sample in a study of shared clonotypes between healthy human individuals. Method: immunoSEQ multiplex PCR; TCRdb's copy keeps in-frame clones and lacks some. The repertoire holds roughly 490,000 clones, 60% to 85% seen once, with roughly 13% in the top ten. Sequenced: PBMCs. These receptors originate from a woman in her thirties or forties in good health. Some clones in this sample may be carry-over from other donors' samples. The CDR3 runs from the conserved cysteine through the conserved F or W. The D gene is left open where the match is weak. Size tells how often a clone was seen (once, few, many) or the class of an expanded clone, and some rows leave it out.

clone_size d_call j_call v_call cdr3_length cdr3_nt cdr3_aa
. . TRBJ1-4 TRBV15 14 TGTGCCACCAGCCTTGGGGGCACGGGGGAAAAACTGTTTTTT CATSLGGTGEKLFF
. . TRBJ2-2 TRBV29-1 13 TGCAGCGTTGAAGGAAGCAGGACCGGGGAGCTGTTTTTT CSVEGSRTGELFF
. . TRBJ2-1 TRBV15 16 TGTGCCACCAGCAGAACTCGGGGTAGCGGATACAATGAGCAGTTCTTC CATSRTRGSGYNEQFF
few . TRBJ2-1 TRBV5-6 13 TGTGCCAGCAGCCCTGGACTGAACAATGAGCAGTTCTTC CASSPGLNNEQFF
. TRBD2 TRBJ2-1 TRBV18 19 TGTGCCAGCTCCTCCTCAGGGGCGGGAGGCGTCCTCTCCTACAATGAGCAGTTCTTC CASSSSGAGGVLSYNEQFF
. . TRBJ2-1 TRBV27 15 TGTGCCAGCAGTTTTGAAGCCTCCTTGAACAATGAGCAGTTCTTC CASSFEASLNNEQFF
once . TRBJ2-1 TRBV5-1 16 TGCGCCAGCAGCTTGGTTGGTGGGTTTGATGGCAATGAGCAGTTCTTC CASSLVGGFDGNEQFF
. TRBD2 TRBJ2-3 TRBV2 12 TGTGCCAGCAGTGGGACTAGGGATACGCAGTATTTT CASSGTRDTQYF
. TRBD1 TRBJ1-2 TRBV6-1 15 TGTGCCAGCAGTGAAGGGGGACAGGGGGCGATCGGCTACACCTTC CASSEGGQGAIGYTF
. TRBD1 TRBJ1-2 TRBV11-2 16 TGTGCCAGCAGCTCCATACAGGGGGCCACTAACTATGGCTACACCTTC CASSSIQGATNYGYTF
. . TRBJ2-5 TRBV9 15 TGTGCCAGCAGCGTAGGGAGTTACTCAGGGGAGACCCAGTACTTC CASSVGSYSGETQYF